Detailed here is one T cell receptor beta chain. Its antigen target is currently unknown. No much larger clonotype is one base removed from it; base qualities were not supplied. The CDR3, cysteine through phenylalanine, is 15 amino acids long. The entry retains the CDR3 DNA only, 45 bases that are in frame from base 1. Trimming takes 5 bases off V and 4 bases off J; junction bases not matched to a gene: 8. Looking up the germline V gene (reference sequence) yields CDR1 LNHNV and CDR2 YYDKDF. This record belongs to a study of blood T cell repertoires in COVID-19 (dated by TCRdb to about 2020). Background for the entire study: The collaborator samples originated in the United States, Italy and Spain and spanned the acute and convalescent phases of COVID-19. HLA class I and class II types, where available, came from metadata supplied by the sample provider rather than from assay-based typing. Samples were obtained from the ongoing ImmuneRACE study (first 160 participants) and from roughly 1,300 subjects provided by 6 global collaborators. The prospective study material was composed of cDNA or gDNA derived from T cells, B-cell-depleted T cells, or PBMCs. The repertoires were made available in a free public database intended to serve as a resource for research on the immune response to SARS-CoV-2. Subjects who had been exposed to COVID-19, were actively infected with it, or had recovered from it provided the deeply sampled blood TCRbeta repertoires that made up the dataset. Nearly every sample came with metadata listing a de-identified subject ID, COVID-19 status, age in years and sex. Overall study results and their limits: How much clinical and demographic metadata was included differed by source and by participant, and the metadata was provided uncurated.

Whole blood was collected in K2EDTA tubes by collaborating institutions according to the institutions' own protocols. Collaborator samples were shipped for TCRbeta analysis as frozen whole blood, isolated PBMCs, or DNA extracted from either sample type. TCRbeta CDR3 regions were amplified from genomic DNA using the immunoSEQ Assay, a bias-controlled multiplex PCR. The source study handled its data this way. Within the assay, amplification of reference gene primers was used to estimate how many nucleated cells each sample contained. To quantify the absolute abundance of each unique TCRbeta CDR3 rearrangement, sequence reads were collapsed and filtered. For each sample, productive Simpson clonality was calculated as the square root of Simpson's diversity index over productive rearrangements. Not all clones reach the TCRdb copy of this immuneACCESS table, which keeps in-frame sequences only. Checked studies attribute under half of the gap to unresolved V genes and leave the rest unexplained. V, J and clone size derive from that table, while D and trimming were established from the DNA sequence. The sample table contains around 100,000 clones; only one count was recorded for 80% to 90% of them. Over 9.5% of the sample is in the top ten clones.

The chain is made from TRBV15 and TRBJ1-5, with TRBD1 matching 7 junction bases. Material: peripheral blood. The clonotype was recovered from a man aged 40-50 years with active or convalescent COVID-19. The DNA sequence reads TGTGCCACCAGCGCTGGGACAGCCCTTAATCAGCCCCAGCATTTT. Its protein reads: CATSAGTALNQPQHF.